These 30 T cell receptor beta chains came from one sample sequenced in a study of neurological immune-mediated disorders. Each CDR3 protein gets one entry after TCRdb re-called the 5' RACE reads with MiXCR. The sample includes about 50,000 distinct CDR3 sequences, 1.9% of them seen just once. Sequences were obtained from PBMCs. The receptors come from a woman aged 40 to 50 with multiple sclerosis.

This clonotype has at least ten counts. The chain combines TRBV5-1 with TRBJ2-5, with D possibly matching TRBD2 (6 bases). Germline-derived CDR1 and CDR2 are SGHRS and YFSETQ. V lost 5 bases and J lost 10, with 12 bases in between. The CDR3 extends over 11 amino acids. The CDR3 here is CASSAPGDQYF. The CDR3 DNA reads TGCGCCAGCAGTGCCCCGGGGGACCAGTACTTC.

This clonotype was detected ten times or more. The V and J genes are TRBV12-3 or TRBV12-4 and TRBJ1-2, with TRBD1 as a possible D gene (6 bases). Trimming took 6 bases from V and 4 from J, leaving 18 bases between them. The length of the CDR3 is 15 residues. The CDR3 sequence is CASRRQAGGSYGYTF. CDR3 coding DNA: TGTGCCAGCAGGAGACAGGCCGGCGGATCCTATGGCTACACCTTC.

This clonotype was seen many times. CDR3 in amino acids: CASGGGLEQYF. The CDR3 coding sequence is TGTGCCAGCGGGGGGGGGCTCGAGCAGTACTTC. The V gene is TRBV6-6, the J gene TRBJ2-7, with a tentative D call TRBD2 (7 bases). The CDR3 spans 11 residues. Germline V gives CDR1 MNHNY, CDR2 SVGAGI (reference sequence). Trimming removed 8 bases at V and 6 bases at J, with 11 bases between.

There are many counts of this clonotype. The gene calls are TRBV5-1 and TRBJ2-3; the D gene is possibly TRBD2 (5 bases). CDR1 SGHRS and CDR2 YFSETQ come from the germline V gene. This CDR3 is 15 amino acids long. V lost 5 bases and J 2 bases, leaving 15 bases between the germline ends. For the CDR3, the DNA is TGCGCCAGCAGAGCCCTAGCCGCACCCACAGATACGCAGTATTTT. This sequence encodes CASRALAAPTDTQYF.

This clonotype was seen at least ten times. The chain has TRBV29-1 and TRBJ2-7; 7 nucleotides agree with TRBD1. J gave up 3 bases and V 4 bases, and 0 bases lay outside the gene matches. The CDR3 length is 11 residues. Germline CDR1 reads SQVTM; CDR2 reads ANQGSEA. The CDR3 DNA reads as TGCAGCGTTGGGGACAGCTACGAGCAGTACTTC. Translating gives CSVGDSYEQYF.

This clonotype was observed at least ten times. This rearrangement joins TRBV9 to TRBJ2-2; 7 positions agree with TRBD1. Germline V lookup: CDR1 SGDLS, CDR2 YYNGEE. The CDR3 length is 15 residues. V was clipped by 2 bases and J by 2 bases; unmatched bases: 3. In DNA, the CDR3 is TGTGCCAGCAGCGTTGGGACAGCCAACACCGGGGAGCTGTTTTTT. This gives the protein CASSVGTANTGELFF.

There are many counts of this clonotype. In nucleotides, the CDR3 is TGCGCCAGCAGTCTACCGGGACTAGCTGGGGCAGATACGCAGTATTTT. Residues: CASSLPGLAGADTQYF. This chain uses TRBV23-1 with TRBJ2-3; 9 bases are shared with TRBD2. TRBV23-1 is flagged as an ORF with uncertain function. V lost 4 bases, J lost 4 bases, and 9 bases stayed unmatched. This CDR3 has 16 amino acids.

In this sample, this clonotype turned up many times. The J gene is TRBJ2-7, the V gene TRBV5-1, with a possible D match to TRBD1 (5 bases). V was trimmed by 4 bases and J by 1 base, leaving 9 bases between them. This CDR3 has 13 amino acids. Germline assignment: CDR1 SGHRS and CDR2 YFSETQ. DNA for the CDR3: TGCGCCAGCAGCCCAGGGTCGTCCTACGAGCAGTACTTC. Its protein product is CASSPGSSYEQYF.

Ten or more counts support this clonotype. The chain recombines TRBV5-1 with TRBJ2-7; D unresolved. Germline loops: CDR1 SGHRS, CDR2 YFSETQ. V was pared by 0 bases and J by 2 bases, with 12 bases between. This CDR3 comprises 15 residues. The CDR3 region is CASSLAIPSTYEQYF. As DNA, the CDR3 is TGCGCCAGCAGCTTGGCAATCCCCTCGACCTACGAGCAGTACTTC.

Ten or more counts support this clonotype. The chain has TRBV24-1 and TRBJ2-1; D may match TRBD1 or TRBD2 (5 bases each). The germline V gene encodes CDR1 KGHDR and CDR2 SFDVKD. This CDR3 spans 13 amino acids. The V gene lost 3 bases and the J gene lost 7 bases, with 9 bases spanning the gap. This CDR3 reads CATSDGGRNEQFF. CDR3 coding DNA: TGTGCCACCAGTGATGGGGGTAGGAATGAGCAGTTCTTC.

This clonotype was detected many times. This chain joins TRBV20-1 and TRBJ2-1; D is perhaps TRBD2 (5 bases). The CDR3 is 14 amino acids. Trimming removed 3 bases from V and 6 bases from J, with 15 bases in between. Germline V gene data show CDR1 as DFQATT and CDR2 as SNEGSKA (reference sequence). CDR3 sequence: CSARRWGEGNEQFF. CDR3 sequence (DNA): TGCAGTGCTAGGCGGTGGGGAGAGGGCAATGAGCAGTTCTTC.

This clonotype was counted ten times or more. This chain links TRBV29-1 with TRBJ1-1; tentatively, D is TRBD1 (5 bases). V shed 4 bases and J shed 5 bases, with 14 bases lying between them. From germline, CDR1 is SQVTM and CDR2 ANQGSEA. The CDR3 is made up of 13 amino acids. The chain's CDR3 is CSVGPGGWTEAFF. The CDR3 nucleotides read TGCAGCGTTGGTCCGGGGGGGTGGACTGAAGCTTTCTTT. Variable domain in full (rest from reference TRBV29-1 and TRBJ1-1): SAVISQKPSRDICQRGTSLTIQCQVDSQVTMMFWYRQQPGQSLTLIATANQGSEATYESGFVIDKFPISRPNLTFSTLTVSNMSPEDSSIYLCSVGPGGWTEAFFGQGTRLTVV.

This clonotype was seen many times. The CDR3: CASSRLDVVNTEAFF. Here the CDR3 DNA reads TGTGCCAGCTCCAGGTTAGACGTCGTGAACACTGAAGCTTTCTTT. V gene TRBV18 combines with J gene TRBJ1-1; D is unclear. The CDR3 sequence is 15 residues long. Trimming shortened V by 6 bases and J by 0 bases, and 14 bases separated the two germline ends. CDR1 and CDR2 (germline): KGHSH, LQKENI. Variable domain in full (rest from reference TRBV18 and TRBJ1-1): NAGVMQNPRHLVRRRGQEARLRCSPMKGHSHVYWYRQLPEEGLKFMVYLQKENIIDESGMPKERFSAEFPKEGPSILRIQQVVRGDSAAYFCASSRLDVVNTEAFFGQGTRLTVV.

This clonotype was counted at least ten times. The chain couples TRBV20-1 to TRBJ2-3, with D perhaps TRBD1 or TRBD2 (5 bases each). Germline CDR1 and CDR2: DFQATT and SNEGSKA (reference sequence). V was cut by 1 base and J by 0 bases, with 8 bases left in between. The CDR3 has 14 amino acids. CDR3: CSARGGFSTDTQYF. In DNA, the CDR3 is TGCAGTGCTAGAGGGGGGTTTAGCACAGATACGCAGTATTTT.

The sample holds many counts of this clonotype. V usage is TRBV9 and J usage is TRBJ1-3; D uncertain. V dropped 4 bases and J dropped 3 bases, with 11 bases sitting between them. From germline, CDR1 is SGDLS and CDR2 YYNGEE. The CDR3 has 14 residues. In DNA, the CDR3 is TGTGCCAGCAGCCCTCAACCGTATGGAAACACCATATATTTT. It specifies CASSPQPYGNTIYF.

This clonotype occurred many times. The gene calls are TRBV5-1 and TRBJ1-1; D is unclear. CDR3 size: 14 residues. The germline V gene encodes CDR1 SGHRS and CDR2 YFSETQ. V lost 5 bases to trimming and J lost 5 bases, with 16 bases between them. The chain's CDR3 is CASRSTTGWTEAFF. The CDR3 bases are TGCGCCAGCAGGTCCACCACGGGGTGGACTGAAGCTTTCTTT.

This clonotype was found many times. CDR3 sequence (DNA): TGCAGCGTTGCAACCGGGACGGGGGAGACCCAGTACTTC. This translates into CSVATGTGETQYF. This sequence joins TRBV29-1 and TRBJ2-5; D possibly matches TRBD1 or TRBD2 (5 bases each). Trimming pared 4 bases from V and 5 bases from J, leaving 14 bases between. Germline CDR1 and CDR2: SQVTM and ANQGSEA. This CDR3 is built from 13 residues.

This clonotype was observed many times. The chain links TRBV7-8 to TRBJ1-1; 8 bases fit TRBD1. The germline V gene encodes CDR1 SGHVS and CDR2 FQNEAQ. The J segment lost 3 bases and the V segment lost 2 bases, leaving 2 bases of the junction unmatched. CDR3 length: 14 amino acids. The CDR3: CASSLQGAYTEAFF. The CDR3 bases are TGTGCCAGCAGCTTACAGGGGGCGTACACTGAAGCTTTCTTT.

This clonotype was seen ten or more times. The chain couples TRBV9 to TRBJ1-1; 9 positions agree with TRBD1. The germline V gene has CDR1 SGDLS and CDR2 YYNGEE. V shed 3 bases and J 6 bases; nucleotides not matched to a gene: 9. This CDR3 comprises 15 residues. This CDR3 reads CASSADRGGRSEAFF. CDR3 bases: TGTGCCAGCAGCGCCGACAGGGGGGGACGCTCTGAAGCTTTCTTT.

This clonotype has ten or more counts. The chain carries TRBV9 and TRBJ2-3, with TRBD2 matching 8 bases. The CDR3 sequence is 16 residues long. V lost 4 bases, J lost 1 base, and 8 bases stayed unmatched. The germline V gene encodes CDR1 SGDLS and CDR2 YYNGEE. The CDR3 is CASSPRAGVGTDTQYF. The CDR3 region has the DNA TGTGCCAGCAGCCCTCGAGCGGGGGTTGGCACAGATACGCAGTATTTT. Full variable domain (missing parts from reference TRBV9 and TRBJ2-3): DSGVTQTPKHLITATGQRVTLRCSPRSGDLSVYWYQQSLDQGLQFLIQYYNGEERAKGNILERFSAQQFPDLHSELNLSSLELGDSALYFCASSPRAGVGTDTQYFGPGTRLTVL.

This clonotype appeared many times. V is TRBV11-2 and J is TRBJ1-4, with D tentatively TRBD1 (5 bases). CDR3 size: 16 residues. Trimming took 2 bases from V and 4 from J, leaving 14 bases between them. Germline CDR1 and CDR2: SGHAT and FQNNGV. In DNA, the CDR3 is TGTGCCAGCAGCTTACGGGGCGCAGGTTATAATGAAAAACTGTTTTTT. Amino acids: CASSLRGAGYNEKLFF.

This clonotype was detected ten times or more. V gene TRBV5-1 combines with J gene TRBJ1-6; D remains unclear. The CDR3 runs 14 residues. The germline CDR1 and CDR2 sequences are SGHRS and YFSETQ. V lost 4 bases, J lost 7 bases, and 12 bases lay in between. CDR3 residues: CASSVGFPNSPLHF. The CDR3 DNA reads TGCGCCAGCAGCGTGGGATTCCCCAATTCACCCCTCCACTTT.

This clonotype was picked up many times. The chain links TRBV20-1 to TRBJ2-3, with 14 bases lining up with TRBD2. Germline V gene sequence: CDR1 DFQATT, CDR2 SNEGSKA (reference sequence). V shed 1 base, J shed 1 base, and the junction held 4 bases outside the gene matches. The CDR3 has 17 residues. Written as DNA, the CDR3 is TGCAGTGCTAGAGCTCAGGGACTAGCGGGGGGCACAGATACGCAGTATTTT. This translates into CSARAQGLAGGTDTQYF.

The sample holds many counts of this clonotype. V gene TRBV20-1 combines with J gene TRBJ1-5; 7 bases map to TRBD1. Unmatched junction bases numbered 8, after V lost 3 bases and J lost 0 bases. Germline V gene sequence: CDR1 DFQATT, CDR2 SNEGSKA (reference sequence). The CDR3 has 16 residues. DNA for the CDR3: TGCAGTGCTAGTCCCGGGACAGCTTATAGCAATCAGCCCCAGCATTTT. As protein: CSASPGTAYSNQPQHF.

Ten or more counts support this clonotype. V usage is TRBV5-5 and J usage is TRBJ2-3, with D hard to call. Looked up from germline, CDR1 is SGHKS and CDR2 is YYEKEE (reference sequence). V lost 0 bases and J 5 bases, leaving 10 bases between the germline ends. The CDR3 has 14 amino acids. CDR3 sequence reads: CASSLGYNRDTQYF. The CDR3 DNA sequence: TGTGCCAGCAGCTTGGGGTACAACAGAGATACGCAGTATTTT.

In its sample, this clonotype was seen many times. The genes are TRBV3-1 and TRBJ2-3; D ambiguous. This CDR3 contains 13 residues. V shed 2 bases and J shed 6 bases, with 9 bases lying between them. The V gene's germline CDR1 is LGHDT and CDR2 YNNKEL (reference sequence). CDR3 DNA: TGTGCCAGCAGCCAAATGATGCGTGATACGCAGTATTTT. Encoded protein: CASSQMMRDTQYF.

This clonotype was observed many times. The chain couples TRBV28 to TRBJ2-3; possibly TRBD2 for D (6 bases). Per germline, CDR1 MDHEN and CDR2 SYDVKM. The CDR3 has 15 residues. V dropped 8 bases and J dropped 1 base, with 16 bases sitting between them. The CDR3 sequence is CASFPPPGGTDTQYF. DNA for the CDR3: TGTGCCAGCTTCCCCCCCCCGGGGGGCACAGATACGCAGTATTTT.

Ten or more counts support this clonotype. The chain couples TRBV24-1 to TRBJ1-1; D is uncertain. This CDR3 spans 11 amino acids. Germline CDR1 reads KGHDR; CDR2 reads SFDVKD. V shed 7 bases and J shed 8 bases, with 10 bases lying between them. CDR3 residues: CATRSRGEAFF. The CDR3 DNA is TGTGCCACCAGATCGAGAGGGGAAGCTTTCTTT.

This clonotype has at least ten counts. The CDR3 protein is CASSLSGTMNTEAFF. CDR3 nucleotide sequence: TGCGCCAGCAGCTTGAGCGGGACTATGAACACTGAAGCTTTCTTT. J is TRBJ1-1 and V is TRBV5-1, with a tentative D call TRBD1 (5 bases). The ends were cut back, 1 base at V and 0 bases at J, with 10 bases in the middle. The germline gives CDR1 SGHRS, CDR2 YFSETQ. The CDR3 consists of 15 residues.

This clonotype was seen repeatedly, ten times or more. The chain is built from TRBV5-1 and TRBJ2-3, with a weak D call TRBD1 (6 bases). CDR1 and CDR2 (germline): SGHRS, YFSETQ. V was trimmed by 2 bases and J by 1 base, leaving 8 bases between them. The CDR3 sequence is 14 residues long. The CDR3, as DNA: TGCGCCAGCAGCTTACAGGGAGGCACAGATACGCAGTATTTT. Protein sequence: CASSLQGGTDTQYF.